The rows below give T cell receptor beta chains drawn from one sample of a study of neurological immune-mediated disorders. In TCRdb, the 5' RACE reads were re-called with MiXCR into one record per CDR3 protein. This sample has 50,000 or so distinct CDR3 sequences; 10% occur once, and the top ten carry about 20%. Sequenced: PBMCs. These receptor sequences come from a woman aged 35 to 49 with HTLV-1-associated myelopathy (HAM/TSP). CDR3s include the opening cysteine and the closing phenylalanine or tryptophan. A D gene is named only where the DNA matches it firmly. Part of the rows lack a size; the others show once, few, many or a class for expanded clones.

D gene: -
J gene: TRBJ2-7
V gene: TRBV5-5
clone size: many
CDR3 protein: CASSLAPESEQYF
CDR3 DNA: TGTGCCAGCAGCTTGGCTCCGGAATCCGAGCAGTACTTC

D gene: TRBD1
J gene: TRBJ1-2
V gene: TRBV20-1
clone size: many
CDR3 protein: CSARVGQVANYGYTF
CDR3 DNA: TGCAGTGCTAGAGTTGGACAGGTAGCTAACTATGGCTACACCTTC

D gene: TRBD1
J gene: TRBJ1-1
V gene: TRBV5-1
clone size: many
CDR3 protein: CASSLQGVDTEAFF
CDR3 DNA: TGCGCCAGCAGCTTACAGGGGGTGGACACTGAAGCTTTCTTT

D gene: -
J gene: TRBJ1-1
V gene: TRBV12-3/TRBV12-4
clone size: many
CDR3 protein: CASSLGGLTGITEAFF
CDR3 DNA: TGTGCCAGCAGTTTAGGCGGGCTCACCGGCATCACTGAAGCTTTCTTT

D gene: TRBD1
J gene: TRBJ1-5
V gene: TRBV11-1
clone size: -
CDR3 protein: CASSSGQGNNQPQHF
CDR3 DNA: TGTGCCAGCAGCTCAGGACAGGGGAACAATCAGCCCCAGCATTTT

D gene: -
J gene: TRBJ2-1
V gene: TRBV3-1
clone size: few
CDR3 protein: CASSPVGNEQFF
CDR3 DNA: TGTGCCAGCAGCCCCGTAGGCAATGAGCAGTTCTTC

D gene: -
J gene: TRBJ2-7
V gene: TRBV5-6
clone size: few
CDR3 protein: CASSLFKADLGTYEQYF
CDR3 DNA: TGTGCCAGCAGCTTGTTTAAGGCGGATCTGGGGACCTACGAGCAGTACTTC

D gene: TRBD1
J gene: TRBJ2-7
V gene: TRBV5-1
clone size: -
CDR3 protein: CASSLGQGAFDEQSF
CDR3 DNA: TGCGCCAGCAGCTTGGGTCAGGGGGCGTTCGACGAGCAGTCCTTC

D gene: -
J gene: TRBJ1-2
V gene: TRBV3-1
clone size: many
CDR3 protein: CASSQRFPDGYTF
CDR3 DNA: TGTGCCAGCAGCCAACGGTTCCCCGATGGCTACACCTTC

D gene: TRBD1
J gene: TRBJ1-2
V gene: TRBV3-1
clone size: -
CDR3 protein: CASSRDRGRSDYTF
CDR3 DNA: TGTGCCAGCAGCCGGGACAGGGGGCGGTCGGACTACACCTTC

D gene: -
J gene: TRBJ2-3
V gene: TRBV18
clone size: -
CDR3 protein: CVSSPGVTDTQYF
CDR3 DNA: TGTGTCAGCTCACCGGGCGTGACAGATACGCAATATTTT

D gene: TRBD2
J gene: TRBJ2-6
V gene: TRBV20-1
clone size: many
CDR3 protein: CSARDLGIAGSGANVLTF
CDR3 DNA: TGCAGTGCTAGAGATCTGGGAATAGCGGGGTCTGGGGCCAACGTCCTGACTTTC